This passage covers 24 T cell receptor beta chains from one sample sequenced in a study of cytomegalovirus exposure and HLA in healthy donors. The primer mix had 60 Vbeta and 13 Jbeta primers. This table comes from immunoSEQ multiplex PCR, and its TCRdb copy is limited to in-frame clones, with some not included. The sample includes some 120,000 clones, around 84% of them seen just once. Sequenced: PBMCs. The receptors originated from a man younger than 35 in good health and CMV-seronegative.

The chain has TRBV10-3 and TRBJ2-5; the D gene is possibly TRBD1 (6 bases). The J call is uncertain, as TRBJ2-7 better fits the DNA end. This CDR3 spans 17 amino acids. Germline V CDR1 and CDR2: ENHRY, SYGVKD. CDR3 in DNA: TGTGCCATCAGTGAGTCAGAGGACAGACCTTTACCCTACGAGCAGTACTTC. Protein product: CAISESEDRPLPYEQYF.

The chain couples TRBV5-1 to TRBJ2-1; tentatively, D is TRBD2 (7 bases). The germline gives CDR1 SGHRS, CDR2 YFSETQ. This CDR3 is built from 14 residues. Trimming took 7 bases from V and 7 from J, leaving 18 bases between them. CDR3 amino acids: CASGGGGGSNEQFF. The CDR3 DNA reads as TGCGCCAGCGGAGGTGGGGGGGGCTCAAATGAGCAGTTCTTC.

This chain joins TRBV10-3 and TRBJ2-7; maybe TRBD1 (6 bases). The CDR3 totals 14 residues. Germline loops: CDR1 ENHRY, CDR2 SYGVKD. V was shortened by 8 bases and J by 1 base, with 15 bases between the two germline ends. DNA of the CDR3: TGTGCCATCGGGGAGCAGGGGTCTTCCTACGAGCAGTACTTC. Its protein is CAIGEQGSSYEQYF.

J is TRBJ2-5 and V is TRBV6-5, with D perhaps matching TRBD2 (6 bases). Germline V gene sequence: CDR1 MNHEY, CDR2 SVGAGI. Trimming cost V 10 bases and J 4 bases, with 16 bases left between them. The CDR3 contains 13 residues. The CDR3 loop is CATALMGGETQYF. CDR3 coding DNA: TGTGCCACCGCTCTGATGGGAGGAGAGACCCAGTACTTC.

The CDR3 nucleotides are TGTGCCAGCAGCTCCAGCGGGGGGAAGGAAGAGACCCAGTACTTC. Translated, it gives CASSSSGGKEETQYF. The chain combines TRBV13 with TRBJ2-5; 9 nucleotides align to TRBD2. The germline V gene has CDR1 PRHDT and CDR2 FYEKMQ (reference sequence). The CDR3 consists of 15 residues. The V gene end was trimmed by 4 bases and the J gene end by 3 bases; junction bases not matched to a gene: 6.

This clone was recorded only once. This chain connects TRBV7-6 to TRBJ2-3; 9 positions agree with TRBD2. J was trimmed by 0 bases and V by 3 bases; bases with no gene match: 10. Germline loops: CDR1 SGHVS, CDR2 FNYEAQ. The CDR3 is made up of 18 amino acids. The CDR3 sequence is CASSLSGATSGSTDTQYF. The CDR3 DNA sequence: TGTGCCAGCAGCTTGTCCGGCGCGACTAGCGGAAGCACAGATACGCAGTATTTT. The entire variable domain, with the rest obtained from reference TRBV7-6 and TRBJ2-3, is as follows: GAGVSQSPRYKVTKRGQDVALRCDPISGHVSLYWYRQALGQGPEFLTYFNYEAQQDKSGLPNDRFSAERPEGSISTLTIQRTEQRDSAMYRCASSLSGATSGSTDTQYFGPGTRLTVL.

V is TRBV6-1 and J is TRBJ2-3; D is perhaps TRBD2 (5 bases). Per the germline V gene, CDR1 is MNHNS and CDR2 is SASEGT. V was shortened by 4 bases and J by 4 bases, with 24 bases between the two germline ends. This CDR3 region has 18 residues. DNA of the CDR3: TGTGCCAGCAGTGCTAGTTTGAAACTAGGTGGTGTCCCAGATACGCAGTATTTT. This encodes CASSASLKLGGVPDTQYF.

V gene TRBV7-2 combines with J gene TRBJ2-5, with TRBD2 identical over 7 bases. V trimming: 5 bases; J trimming: 5 bases; junction bases outside the gene matches: 8. Germline-derived CDR1 and CDR2 are SGHTA and FQGNSA. This CDR3 spans 14 amino acids. The CDR3 is CASSQGLGRETQYF. DNA of the CDR3: TGTGCCAGCAGCCAAGGACTAGGAAGGGAGACCCAGTACTTC.

This chain connects TRBV19 to TRBJ2-1, with TRBD1 identical over 7 bases. The junction had 8 bases not matched to a gene; V was cut back by 5 bases and J by 4 bases. The germline gives CDR1 LNHDA, CDR2 SQIVND (reference sequence). This CDR3 spans 15 amino acids. CDR3 nucleotides: TGTGCCAGTAGTTACGGAGACAGGGCTTACAATGAGCAGTTCTTC. The encoded protein is CASSYGDRAYNEQFF.

V usage is TRBV5-5 and J usage is TRBJ2-1, with D maybe TRBD1 (5 bases). Trimming left V 0 bases short and J 8 bases short, with 15 bases between. Germline loops: CDR1 SGHKS, CDR2 YYEKEE (reference sequence). The CDR3 runs 15 residues. CDR3 sequence reads: CASSLGQIRNDEQFF. CDR3 in DNA: TGTGCCAGCAGCTTGGGACAGATACGAAACGATGAGCAGTTCTTC.

This clone was picked up one time. The chain carries TRBV27 and TRBJ2-2; D is possibly TRBD1 (6 bases). The germline gives CDR1 MNHEY, CDR2 SMNVEV (reference sequence). Trimming cost V 6 bases and J 2 bases, with 10 bases left between them. This CDR3 is 14 amino acids long. As DNA, the CDR3 is TGTGCCAGCAGCCGGGACACTAACACCGGGGAGCTGTTTTTT. Its translation is CASSRDTNTGELFF.

This rearrangement joins TRBV4-2 to TRBJ1-5; D is perhaps TRBD1 (6 bases). Per the germline V gene, CDR1 is LGHNA and CDR2 is YNFKEQ. The length of the CDR3 is 16 residues. Trimming removed 0 bases at V and 5 bases at J, with 14 bases between. In nucleotides, the CDR3 is TGTGCCAGCAGCCAAGAATGGAAGCAGGGGCATCAGCCCCAGCATTTT. As protein: CASSQEWKQGHQPQHF.

The V gene is TRBV27, the J gene TRBJ1-2, with a tentative D call TRBD1 (6 bases). The CDR3 consists of 13 residues. Looked up from germline, CDR1 is MNHEY and CDR2 is SMNVEV (reference sequence). V was pared by 6 bases and J by 3 bases, with 11 bases between. Here the CDR3 reads CASRAGEHYGYTF. As DNA, the CDR3 is TGTGCCAGCAGAGCAGGGGAGCACTATGGCTACACCTTC.

The chain is built from TRBV12-5 and TRBJ1-2, with TRBD1 matching over 9 bases. The V and J ends lost 6 bases and 8 bases, in that order; junction bases with no gene match: 10. CDR3 length: 14 amino acids. The germline V gene has CDR1 LGHNT and CDR2 FRNRAP. The CDR3 coding sequence is TGTGCTAGTGGAGCGGACAGGGGTGTGGGGGGCTACACCTTC. This sequence encodes CASGADRGVGGYTF.

The chain joins TRBV2 to TRBJ2-7; no clear D gene. The CDR3 extends over 13 amino acids. Trimming removed 3 bases from V and 3 bases from J, with 9 bases in between. Germline CDR1 SNHLY, CDR2 FYNNEI. In DNA form, the CDR3 reads TGTGCCAGCAGTGACGGGTCAGACTACGAGCAGTACTTC. Translating gives CASSDGSDYEQYF.

On this clone: Germline and junction disagree at one end, which may indicate a read error. This chain links TRBV6-6 with TRBJ1-6; TRBD1 matches at 9 bases. Per the germline V gene, CDR1 is MNHNY and CDR2 is SVGAGI (reference sequence). The CDR3 extends over 15 amino acids. For the CDR3, the DNA is TGTGCCAGCAGTTTGTCCCGGGACAGGGAGCAACCCCCCCACTTT. Residues: CASSLSRDREQPPHF.

CDR3 residues: CAISEARAIYGYTF. Here the CDR3 DNA reads TGTGCCATCAGTGAGGCCAGGGCCATCTATGGCTACACCTTC. The chain recombines TRBV10-3 with TRBJ1-2; a possible D gene is TRBD1 (5 bases). V was trimmed by 2 bases and J by 4 bases, leaving 11 bases between them. The length of the CDR3 is 14 residues. Germline V gene sequence: CDR1 ENHRY, CDR2 SYGVKD.

The gene calls are TRBV5-4 and TRBJ2-3; 9 positions match TRBD1. CDR1 and CDR2 (germline): SGHNT, YYREEE (reference sequence). J was trimmed by 6 bases and V by 4 bases; bases with no gene match: 12. The CDR3 runs to 16 residues. CDR3 nucleotides: TGTGCCAGCAGCACGAGGACAGGGGCGTCCGGCGATACGCAGTATTTT. Translating it yields CASSTRTGASGDTQYF.

The gene calls are TRBV15 and TRBJ1-4, with D maybe TRBD1 (6 bases). The CDR3 consists of 14 residues. V was pared by 4 bases and J by 7 bases, with 13 bases between. From germline, CDR1 is LNHNV and CDR2 YYDKDF (reference sequence). CDR3 sequence reads: CATSTGGGGEKLFF. In nucleotides, the CDR3 is TGTGCCACCAGCACCGGGGGGGGCGGTGAAAAACTGTTTTTT.

This clone was seen once. The V and J genes are TRBV5-1 and TRBJ1-5; 8 nucleotides match TRBD1. The CDR3 has 15 amino acids. CDR1 SGHRS and CDR2 YFSETQ come from the germline V gene. V lost 5 bases to trimming and J lost 3 bases; unmatched junction nucleotides: 7. Here the CDR3 reads CASSLRTGNNQPQHF. CDR3 DNA sequence: TGCGCCAGCAGTTTAAGGACAGGGAACAATCAGCCCCAGCATTTT.

This clone has a single count. The chain links TRBV4-2 to TRBJ2-4; 8 positions agree with TRBD1. V shed 3 bases and J 8 bases; nucleotides not matched to a gene: 18. Per the germline V gene, CDR1 is LGHNA and CDR2 is YNFKEQ. This CDR3 has 18 residues. Here the CDR3 reads CASSHRQGAGSWGDIQYF. The CDR3 region has the DNA TGTGCCAGCAGCCATCGCCAGGGGGCAGGCTCTTGGGGGGACATTCAGTACTTC.

This chain links TRBV9 with TRBJ1-1; D unclear. Germline CDR1 reads SGDLS; CDR2 reads YYNGEE. This CDR3 is 14 amino acids long. With 0 bases removed from V and 4 bases from J, the gap between germline ends came to 10 bases. CDR3 amino acids: CASSVGHVSTEAFF. CDR3 sequence (DNA): TGTGCCAGCAGCGTAGGTCACGTTAGCACTGAAGCTTTCTTT.

The CDR3 DNA reads TGCAGCGTTACGGGACAGGGCTACGAGCAGTACTTC. Translating gives CSVTGQGYEQYF. The V and J genes are TRBV29-1 and TRBJ2-7; TRBD1 aligns across 9 bases. The trim removed 5 bases at V and 3 bases at J, leaving 2 bases unmatched. This CDR3 is built from 12 residues. Germline V gene lookup returns CDR1 SQVTM and CDR2 ANQGSEA.

The V gene is TRBV6-5, the J gene TRBJ1-3; 10 positions match TRBD1. Looked up from germline, CDR1 is MNHEY and CDR2 is SVGAGI. Unmatched junction bases numbered 5, after V lost 6 bases and J lost 6 bases. The CDR3 consists of 14 residues. CDR3 DNA sequence: TGTGCCAGCAGCTCGGACAGGGGGGCAAACACCATATATTTT. As protein: CASSSDRGANTIYF.